The clone carrying this T cell receptor beta chain was picked up many times. The data belong to a study of neurological immune-mediated disorders. The CDR3 is 15 residues long. V lost 7 bases, J lost 7 bases, and 10 bases stayed unmatched. Germline V lookup: CDR1 WSHSY, CDR2 SAAADI. A single record per CDR3 protein comes from TCRdb applying MiXCR to the 5' RACE reads. The table includes 13,000 to 15,000 distinct CDR3 sequences, over 10% detected once. The V gene is TRBV10-2, the J gene TRBJ2-2; TRBD2 matches at 9 bases. The source material was CD8+ T cells from blood. The sequence came from a female donor with HTLV-1-associated myelopathy (HAM/TSP). CDR3 amino acids: CASTSSGNFGGELFF. In DNA, the CDR3 is TGCGCCAGCACATCTAGCGGGAATTTCGGCGGGGAGCTGTTTTTT.